This is a list of T cell receptor beta chains from one sample in a study of regulatory T cells in long-lasting Graves disease. MiXCR, applied by TCRdb to the multiplex PCR reads, yields one record per CDR3 protein. The sample holds more than 450,000 distinct CDR3 sequences, roughly 17% seen once. This same sample was also taken into another study, of T cells in Graves' hyperthyroidism and ophthalmopathy.

Source: peripheral blood mononuclear cells (PBMCs), taken at new diagnosis, from a patient treated with antithyroid drugs. The receptors come from a man aged 40-50 years with Graves disease. CDR3s include the opening cysteine and the closing phenylalanine or tryptophan. The D gene is left open where the match is weak. Expanded clones are given a class, and other clones once, few, many or no size at all.

V	J	size	D	DNA	CDR3
TRBV11-2	TRBJ2-3	many	-	TGTGCCAGCAGCTTGGGACGGCCTGGGGATACGCAGTATTTT	CASSLGRPGDTQYF
TRBV28	TRBJ1-2	many	-	TGTGCCAGCAGTCCCTCAGGGCCAGGGCGATATGGCTACACCTTC	CASSPSGPGRYGYTF
TRBV5-1	TRBJ2-7	many	TRBD1	TGCGCCAGCAGCGGGGGGACAGGGAACGAGCAGTACTTC	CASSGGTGNEQYF
TRBV2	TRBJ1-2	few	-	TGTGCCAGCAGCCTTTGGAGGGCTGTTAACTATGGCTACACCTTC	CASSLWRAVNYGYTF
TRBV10-3	TRBJ1-2	-	-	TGTGCCATCAGTGAACCGACAGGAAAAACTCGCGGCTACACCTTC	CAISEPTGKTRGYTF
TRBV20-1	TRBJ1-1	-	-	TGCAGCGCACCGCAAAGGATGAACACTGAAGCTTTCTTT	CSAPQRMNTEAFF
TRBV10-2	TRBJ2-7	few	-	TGCGCCAGCAGTGAGTCAGGTAAACTCTACGAGCAGTACTTC	CASSESGKLYEQYF
TRBV24-1	TRBJ2-3	-	TRBD2	TGTGCCACCAGTAAGCGGGGGGGCGCAGATACGCAGTATTTT	CATSKRGGADTQYF
TRBV2	TRBJ1-5	many	-	TGTGCCAGCACGAGGGACACGAATCAGCCCCAGCATTTT	CASTRDTNQPQHF
TRBV5-1	TRBJ2-5	many	TRBD1	TGTGCCAGCAGCTTAGGGGACAGACAAGAGACCCAGTACTTC	CASSLGDRQETQYF
TRBV7-2	TRBJ2-4	-	-	TGTGCCAGCAGCTTAGGGCAGCCAAACATTCAGTACTTC	CASSLGQPNIQYF
TRBV28	TRBJ2-1	many	-	TGTGCCAGCAGTACGCCTGTGCGAAATGAGCAGTTCTTC	CASSTPVRNEQFF
TRBV7-8	TRBJ2-1	many	-	TGTGCCAGCAGCTCCCTCAGCGTCGGCTCCTACAATGAGCAGTTCTTC	CASSSLSVGSYNEQFF
TRBV7-9	TRBJ1-4	-	-	TGTGCCAGCAGCTTAGGTGCCTCGGGGGGAGATGATGAAAAACTGTTTTTT	CASSLGASGGDDEKLFF
TRBV19	TRBJ2-2	few	-	TGTGCCAGTAGTATGAGTGGGAACACCGGGGAGCTGTTTTTT	CASSMSGNTGELFF
TRBV20-1	TRBJ2-5	-	TRBD1	TGCAGTTCCAGACAGGGGGCTCTTGAGACCCAGTACTTC	CSSRQGALETQYF
TRBV10-3	TRBJ2-3	many	TRBD2	TGTGCCATCAGCAGACTAGCGGGAGGGACAGATACGCAGTATTTT	CAISRLAGGTDTQYF
TRBV11-2	TRBJ2-1	many	TRBD2	TGTGCCAGCAGCTTAGACAACCGACTAGCGGGGGACAATGAGCAGTTCTTC	CASSLDNRLAGDNEQFF
TRBV5-1	TRBJ2-3	many	-	TGCGCCAGCAGCTTGGGGCCACCTAGCACAGATACGCAGTATTTT	CASSLGPPSTDTQYF
TRBV2	TRBJ2-7	-	-	TGTGCCAGCAGATCGACTTTCCTCTCCTACGAGCAGTACTTC	CASRSTFLSYEQYF
TRBV5-1	TRBJ2-7	many	TRBD2	TGCGCCAGCAGTAAGGGACTAGCGGGGGCAGCCTACGAGCAGTACTTC	CASSKGLAGAAYEQYF
TRBV7-6	TRBJ2-5	few	TRBD1	TGTGCCAGCAGCCGGGACAGGGGAAGCCAAGAGACCCAGTACTTC	CASSRDRGSQETQYF
TRBV28	TRBJ2-7	-	TRBD1	TGTGCCAGCAGTATAGGGACAGGGGGCGGCGAGCAGTACTTC	CASSIGTGGGEQYF
TRBV15	TRBJ2-3	few	-	TGTGCCACCAGCAGACCCGCGGGGACAAACACAGATACGCAGTATTTT	CATSRPAGTNTDTQYF